The rows below give T cell receptor beta chains drawn from one sample of a study of blood T cell repertoires in COVID-19. Only in-frame clones appear in the TCRdb table, and some are missing; sequencing was by immunoSEQ multiplex PCR. Of about 180,000 clones in the sample, 87% were seen once. The sample consisted of peripheral blood. The receptors originated from a woman aged 45-65 years with acute or convalescent COVID-19. CDR3s include the opening cysteine and the closing phenylalanine or tryptophan. A D gene is named only where the DNA matches it firmly.

>-|TRBJ2-2|TRBV12-3/TRBV12-4
CASRTTGTGELFF
TGTGCCAGCAGGACGACAGGTACCGGGGAGCTGTTTTTT
>-|TRBJ1-2|TRBV11-2
CASSLDGAVNYGYTF
TGTGCCAGCAGCTTAGACGGCGCGGTTAACTATGGCTACACCTTC
>-|TRBJ2-1|TRBV5-4
CASSQGVKNEQFF
TGTGCCAGCAGCCAAGGGGTGAAGAATGAGCAGTTCTTC
>-|TRBJ2-2|TRBV3-1/TRBV3-2
CASSQDARYTGELFF
TGTGCCAGCAGCCAAGACGCACGGTACACCGGGGAGCTGTTTTTT
>-|TRBJ2-7|TRBV10-3
CAISESKGPNEQYF
TGTGCCATCAGTGAGTCAAAGGGGCCCAACGAGCAGTACTTC
>-|TRBJ2-2|TRBV25-1
CASSVRSWFNTGELFF
TGTGCCAGCAGTGTCAGGTCTTGGTTCAACACCGGGGAGCTGTTTTTT
>TRBD1|TRBJ1-4|TRBV10-2
CASTPTGGEKLFF
TGCGCCAGCACCCCGACAGGGGGTGAAAAACTGTTTTTT
>-|TRBJ1-5|TRBV19
CASGGGSNQPQHF
TGTGCCAGTGGGGGGGGATCGAATCAGCCCCAGCATTTT
>-|TRBJ2-1|TRBV6-2/TRBV6-3
CASSPQGPYNEQFF
TGTGCCAGCAGTCCCCAGGGGCCCTACAATGAGCAGTTCTTC
>-|TRBJ2-5|TRBV9
CASSVMEGKQETQYF
TGTGCCAGCAGCGTGATGGAGGGGAAACAAGAGACCCAGTACTTC
>-|TRBJ2-3|TRBV29-1
CSALLRGGRDTQYF
TGCAGCGCCCTTCTCAGGGGCGGTAGGGATACGCAGTATTTT
>TRBD1|TRBJ1-4|TRBV11-2
CASSLAVGQGAREKLFF
TGTGCCAGCAGCTTAGCCGTCGGACAGGGGGCTCGGGAAAAACTGTTTTTT
>TRBD2|TRBJ2-3|TRBV10-1
CASRLSGSQYTQYF
TGCGCCAGCAGATTAAGCGGGAGTCAATATACGCAGTATTTT
>TRBD2|TRBJ2-1|TRBV5-1
CASSSSGGPTHEQFF
TGCGCCAGCAGCTCTAGCGGGGGGCCTACCCATGAGCAGTTCTTC